The present TCR beta chain was sequenced within a study of blood T cells in healthy people across ages. Primers used in a second PCR of about 7 to 12 cycles were a sample-barcoded 5' primer and a J-beta primer mix. TCRdb recomputed calls from the 5' RACE reads with MiXCR, one row per CDR3 protein. Among approximately 900,000 distinct CDR3 sequences, around 46% were seen once, and the ten largest hold around an eighth. Trimming cost V 4 bases and J 10 bases; bases outside gene matches: 5. The CDR3 totals 14 residues. This TCR came from a man aged 25 to 40 in good health. V is TRBV12-3 or TRBV12-4 and J is TRBJ1-6, with TRBD1 matching 9 bases. Specimen: blood. The CDR3 DNA is TGTGCCAGCAGTTCCCGGGACAGGGACTCACCCCTCCACTTT. This gives the protein CASSSRDRDSPLHF.